The 26 T cell receptor beta chains below were found in one sample sequenced in a study of cytomegalovirus exposure and HLA in healthy donors. The PCR had 60 Vbeta and 13 Jbeta primers. Here immunoSEQ multiplex PCR was the method, and the copy in TCRdb shows in-frame clones only, minus some. The repertoire holds about 110,000 clones, with under 85% as singletons. Sequenced sample: PBMCs. The receptors derive from a human donor in good health.

The chain is built from TRBV11-3 and TRBJ1-1; 7 bases match TRBD1. CDR3 size: 16 residues. The germline V gene has CDR1 SGHNT and CDR2 YENEEA. With V trimmed by 6 bases and J by 0 bases, 10 bases remained unmatched. The CDR3, as DNA: TGTGCCAGCAGACTAAGAGGGGACAGAGTGAACACTGAAGCTTTCTTT. It translates to CASRLRGDRVNTEAFF.

J is TRBJ2-7 and V is TRBV18, with TRBD1 identical over 9 bases. The CDR3 is 15 amino acids. V lost 5 bases and J lost 2; bases outside the gene matches: 7. CDR1 KGHSH and CDR2 LQKENI come from the germline V gene. The CDR3 DNA reads TGTGCCAGCTCAGCCGGGACAGGGCAGGCCTACGAGCAGTACTTC. Its protein product is CASSAGTGQAYEQYF. The whole variable domain, remainder taken from reference TRBV18 and TRBJ2-7, is NAGVMQNPRHLVRRRGQEARLRCSPMKGHSHVYWYRQLPEEGLKFMVYLQKENIIDESGMPKERFSAEFPKEGPSILRIQQVVRGDSAAYFCASSAGTGQAYEQYFGPGTRLTVT.

The chain links TRBV10-3 to TRBJ2-1, with TRBD2 identical over 8 bases. Germline CDR1 ENHRY, CDR2 SYGVKD. V dropped 0 bases and J dropped 9; count of bases not matched to a gene: 7. This CDR3 is built from 15 residues. The CDR3 loop reads CAISESRGLESEQFF. CDR3 coding DNA: TGTGCCATCAGTGAGTCGAGGGGACTAGAGAGTGAGCAGTTCTTC.

The chain carries TRBV7-6 and TRBJ2-1; 7 bases fit TRBD2. The CDR3 is made up of 16 amino acids. Germline V gene sequence: CDR1 SGHVS, CDR2 FNYEAQ. Germline trimming cut 1 base from V and 5 bases from J; bases unmatched to any gene: 8. The CDR3 spells CASSLGLAGAHNEQFF. The CDR3 nucleotides read TGTGCCAGCAGCTTAGGGTTGGCGGGAGCACACAATGAGCAGTTCTTC.

This rearrangement joins TRBV19 to TRBJ2-5, with 9 bases lining up with TRBD2. The CDR3 extends over 15 amino acids. J lost 4 bases, V lost 7 bases, and 10 bases had no gene match. Germline assignment: CDR1 LNHDA and CDR2 SQIVND (reference sequence). For the CDR3, the DNA is TGTGCCAGTACGAACCGAGCGGGAGGAGGAGAGACCCAGTACTTC. It is translated as CASTNRAGGGETQYF.

The chain uses TRBV18 and TRBJ2-2, with D unclear. This CDR3 has 15 residues. Per the germline V gene, CDR1 is KGHSH and CDR2 is LQKENI. V was shortened by 2 bases and J by 4 bases, with 11 bases between the two germline ends. CDR3 loop: CASSPIPRSTGELFF. The DNA for the CDR3 is TGTGCCAGCTCACCAATCCCGCGGTCCACCGGGGAGCTGTTTTTT.

This clone appeared a single time. The rearrangement joins TRBV5-1 to TRBJ2-2, with a weak D call TRBD2 (7 bases). The V and J ends lost 3 bases and 2 bases respectively, with 11 bases between them. Germline values: CDR1 SGHRS, CDR2 YFSETQ. This CDR3 is built from 15 residues. The CDR3 sequence is CASSSGGGNTGELFF. CDR3 coding DNA: TGCGCCAGCAGCTCGGGCGGGGGCAACACCGGGGAGCTGTTTTTT.

The V call is TRBV5-1, the J call TRBJ2-3; perhaps TRBD2 as D (6 bases). The V end was cut by 3 bases, the J end by 4 bases, with 6 bases between. Germline-derived CDR1 and CDR2 are SGHRS and YFSETQ. There are 12 residues in the CDR3. CDR3: CASSWGADTQYF. CDR3 coding DNA: TGCGCCAGCAGCTGGGGGGCAGATACGCAGTATTTT.

The chain combines TRBV5-1 with TRBJ1-6; D possibly corresponds to TRBD1 (6 bases). V was shortened by 2 bases and J by 7 bases, with 19 bases between the two germline ends. CDR3 length: 17 amino acids. CDR1 and CDR2 (germline): SGHRS, YFSETQ. The CDR3 DNA is TGCGCCAGCAGCTTCCAAGGCAGGGGCACGGGGAATTCACCCCTCCACTTT. It translates to CASSFQGRGTGNSPLHF. Variable domain in full (rest from reference TRBV5-1 and TRBJ1-6): KAGVTQTPRYLIKTRGQQVTLSCSPISGHRSVSWYQQTPGQGLQFLFEYFSETQRNKGNFPGRFSGRQFSNSRSEMNVSTLELGDSALYLCASSFQGRGTGNSPLHFGNGTRLTVT.

V is TRBV11-2 and J is TRBJ2-7, with D perhaps matching TRBD2 (7 bases). CDR1 and CDR2 (germline): SGHAT, FQNNGV. Trimming pared 5 bases from V and 6 bases from J, leaving 20 bases between. CDR3 length: 15 residues. This CDR3 reads CASSGGAIGRSEQYF. CDR3 sequence (DNA): TGTGCCAGCAGCGGGGGGGCAATAGGTCGCTCCGAGCAGTACTTC.

The CDR3 bases are TGCGCCAGCAGTAAGGGCGGGAGGAACACTGAAGCTTTCTTT. Its protein is CASSKGGRNTEAFF. This chain joins TRBV5-1 and TRBJ1-1; no clear D. The CDR3 totals 14 residues. Deletions cut 5 bases from V and 1 base from J, with 12 bases between. CDR1 is SGHRS, CDR2 YFSETQ, per germline. Using reference TRBV5-1 and TRBJ1-1 for the parts outside the CDR3, the full variable domain is KAGVTQTPRYLIKTRGQQVTLSCSPISGHRSVSWYQQTPGQGLQFLFEYFSETQRNKGNFPGRFSGRQFSNSRSEMNVSTLELGDSALYLCASSKGGRNTEAFFGQGTRLTVV.

For the CDR3, the DNA is TGTGCCAGTAGTATGGCGCAGGGATGGGCTGAAGCTTTCTTT. This gives the protein CASSMAQGWAEAFF. The chain carries TRBV19 and TRBJ1-1; D perhaps matches TRBD1 (5 bases). From germline, CDR1 is LNHDA and CDR2 SQIVND (reference sequence). The V end was cut by 3 bases, the J end by 6 bases, with 14 bases between. The CDR3 has 14 amino acids.

The gene calls are TRBV7-9 and TRBJ2-7; the match to TRBD2 covers 11 bases. The CDR3 has 15 residues. V was clipped by 5 bases and J by 6 bases; unmatched bases: 9. CDR1 is SEHNR, CDR2 FQNEAQ, per germline (reference sequence). CDR3 in DNA: TGTGCCAGCAGCGCGCTAGCGGGAGGTAAAGGCGAGCAGTACTTC. Translating it yields CASSALAGGKGEQYF.

This clone was seen a few times. The chain couples TRBV29-1 to TRBJ1-1; no firm D call. V lost 6 bases and J 5 bases, leaving 22 bases between the germline ends. The CDR3 is 15 amino acids. Germline CDR1 and CDR2: SQVTM and ANQGSEA. CDR3 DNA sequence: TGCAGCGTCCTTCGATTACAGTATCAGCAAACTGAAGCTTTCTTT. Translating it yields CSVLRLQYQQTEAFF.

This clone was counted once. J is TRBJ2-4 and V is TRBV28, with TRBD1 identical over 9 bases. Germline loops: CDR1 MDHEN, CDR2 SYDVKM. This CDR3 spans 14 amino acids. With 2 bases clipped from V and 8 bases from J, the junction kept 4 bases outside the gene matches. CDR3 DNA: TGTGCCAGCAGTTTAGGGGACAGGGTTGACATTCAGTACTTC. It yields the protein CASSLGDRVDIQYF. Supplemented by reference TRBV28 and TRBJ2-4, the full variable domain reads DVKVTQSSRYLVKRTGEKVFLECVQDMDHENMFWYRQDPGLGLRLIYFSYDVKMKEKGDIPEGYSVSREKKERFSLILESASTNQTSMYLCASSLGDRVDIQYFGAGTRLSVL.

This clone was seen a few times. The rearrangement uses TRBV19 and TRBJ1-3; D is ambiguous. The CDR3 runs to 15 residues. With 7 bases removed from V and 0 bases from J, the gap between germline ends came to 13 bases. The germline V gene has CDR1 LNHDA and CDR2 SQIVND (reference sequence). Here the CDR3 reads CASTPLGDSGNTIYF. The CDR3 DNA reads TGTGCCAGTACCCCCCTAGGCGACTCTGGAAACACCATATATTTT.

This clone was detected only a few times. The rearrangement uses TRBV28 and TRBJ2-2; no firm D call. Germline V CDR1 and CDR2: MDHEN, SYDVKM. This CDR3 is built from 12 residues. Trimming shortened V by 4 bases and J by 4 bases, and 4 bases separated the two germline ends. The CDR3 sequence: CASSYFTGELFF. In nucleotides, the CDR3 is TGTGCCAGCAGTTACTTCACCGGGGAGCTGTTTTTT.

This rearrangement joins TRBV28 to TRBJ2-7; D may be TRBD1 (5 bases). V was clipped by 4 bases and J by 0 bases, with 13 bases between them. Germline CDR1 reads MDHEN; CDR2 reads SYDVKM. This CDR3 has 15 residues. CDR3: CASSWVRGPSYEQYF. CDR3 DNA sequence: TGTGCCAGCAGTTGGGTAAGGGGCCCCTCCTACGAGCAGTACTTC.

The chain has TRBV6-1 and TRBJ1-1; 8 nucleotides align to TRBD1. The CDR3 has 11 residues. The germline CDR1 and CDR2 sequences are MNHNS and SASEGT. Losses at the gene ends were 8 bases for V and 6 bases for J; bases not matched to a gene: 2. Written as DNA, the CDR3 is TGTGCCAGCGGACAGGGCTCTGAAGCTTTCTTT. Translating it yields CASGQGSEAFF.

This chain joins TRBV19 and TRBJ2-3; TRBD2 aligns across 8 bases. Unmatched junction bases numbered 9, after V lost 6 bases and J lost 1 base. The germline CDR1 and CDR2 sequences are LNHDA and SQIVND (reference sequence). The CDR3 totals 16 residues. This CDR3 is CASRRWGGRRTDTQYF. DNA of the CDR3: TGTGCCAGTAGGCGGTGGGGCGGGAGGCGCACAGATACGCAGTATTTT.

The chain combines TRBV9 with TRBJ2-2; perhaps TRBD2 as D (7 bases). This CDR3 is built from 16 residues. Trimming pared 0 bases from V and 4 bases from J, leaving 13 bases between. Germline assignment: CDR1 SGDLS and CDR2 YYNGEE. The CDR3 loop reads CASSVGGGRITGELFF. In nucleotides, the CDR3 is TGTGCCAGCAGCGTAGGGGGGGGGCGGATCACCGGGGAGCTGTTTTTT.

The chain links TRBV18 to TRBJ2-6; TRBD1 aligns across 8 bases. V lost 3 bases to trimming and J lost 4 bases; unmatched junction nucleotides: 11. This CDR3 region has 18 residues. Germline CDR1 reads KGHSH; CDR2 reads LQKENI. CDR3 sequence: CASSPLDRGSWGANVLTF. The CDR3 region has the DNA TGTGCCAGCTCACCCCTTGACAGGGGATCTTGGGGGGCCAACGTCCTGACTTTC.

The V and J genes are TRBV11-2 and TRBJ2-7; D might be TRBD2 (6 bases). The ends were cut back, 3 bases at V and 4 bases at J, with 16 bases in the middle. Germline V gene sequence: CDR1 SGHAT, CDR2 FQNNGV. This CDR3 has 15 amino acids. CDR3 amino acids: CASSFEGGKEYEQYF. The CDR3 DNA reads as TGTGCCAGCAGCTTTGAGGGCGGGAAGGAGTACGAGCAGTACTTC.

This sequence joins TRBV28 and TRBJ2-5; 14 bases fit TRBD2. Looked up from germline, CDR1 is MDHEN and CDR2 is SYDVKM. The ends lost 5 bases at V and 9 bases at J; junction bases unmatched: 8. The CDR3 covers 15 residues. DNA of the CDR3: TGTGCCAGCAGTCTTGGGACTAGCGGGAGAGGGGCCCAGTACTTC. Protein: CASSLGTSGRGAQYF.

The chain couples TRBV28 to TRBJ2-7, with TRBD1 matching 8 bases. Trimming cost V 7 bases and J 3 bases; bases outside gene matches: 8. The V gene's germline CDR1 is MDHEN and CDR2 SYDVKM. This CDR3 contains 14 residues. The CDR3 spells CASTGQGRYYEQYF. CDR3 in DNA: TGTGCCAGCACCGGACAGGGTCGATACTACGAGCAGTACTTC.

This clone was seen many times. The chain recombines TRBV7-9 with TRBJ2-2; perhaps TRBD1 as D (6 bases). This CDR3 has 17 amino acids. The V gene lost 5 bases and the J gene lost 4 bases, with 20 bases spanning the gap. From germline, CDR1 is SEHNR and CDR2 FQNEAQ (reference sequence). CDR3 DNA sequence: TGTGCCAGCAGCCCTCAAGGGTCAGGGGCCGGCACCGGGGAGCTGTTTTTT. Translated: CASSPQGSGAGTGELFF.